Listed below are T cell receptor beta chains from one sample, sequenced in a study of T cells in Graves' hyperthyroidism and ophthalmopathy. Via MiXCR, TCRdb re-called the multiplex PCR reads, giving one row per CDR3 protein. Among about 740,000 distinct CDR3 sequences listed, 14% were seen once. Sample: blood. The receptors originated from a woman aged 18-29 years with Graves' hyperthyroidism. CDR3s include the opening cysteine and the closing phenylalanine or tryptophan. D genes are given only for firm matches. Expanded clones are given a class, and other clones once, few, many or no size at all.

j_call,d_call,v_call,clone_size,cdr3_nt,cdr3_aa
TRBJ2-2,NA,TRBV27,many,TGTGCCAGCAGTTTACTCTCAGGGGCGATCGGGGAGCTGTTTTTT,CASSLLSGAIGELFF
TRBJ2-1,TRBD1,TRBV3-1,many,TGTGCCAGCAGCCAACCCGGGACAGGAAACAATGAGCAGTTCTTC,CASSQPGTGNNEQFF
TRBJ2-7,TRBD2,TRBV18,many,TGTGCCAGCTCCCGTAGCGCGGGAGCAGTTCACGAGCAGTACTTC,CASSRSAGAVHEQYF
TRBJ1-2,TRBD1,TRBV5-4,NA,TGTGCCAGCAGCTTGTGGCCGGGACAGGGGGCGGGAGGCTACACCTTC,CASSLWPGQGAGGYTF
TRBJ2-6,NA,TRBV5-6,NA,TGTGCCAGCAGCTTGCCCCAGGCTGGGGCCAACGTCCTGACTTTC,CASSLPQAGANVLTF
TRBJ2-5,NA,TRBV7-9,NA,TGTGCCAGCAGTGATCCGTGGGATAGAGAAGAGACCCAGTACTTC,CASSDPWDREETQYF
TRBJ2-1,TRBD2,TRBV11-3,many,TGTGCCAGCAGCTTAGGGGGGACTAGCGGGAGAAACAATGAGCAGTTCTTC,CASSLGGTSGRNNEQFF
TRBJ2-2,TRBD2,TRBV6-1,NA,TGTGCCAGCAGAGGTCCGGGACTAGCGGGAATCGGGGAGCTGTTTTTT,CASRGPGLAGIGELFF
TRBJ2-7,NA,TRBV7-8,few,TGTGCCAGCAGCACCAGACTACCACTTCTCGAGCAGTACTTC,CASSTRLPLLEQYF
TRBJ2-7,TRBD2,TRBV19,NA,TGTGCCAGTAGTGGATCTAGCGGGACTTCCTACGAGCAGTACTTC,CASSGSSGTSYEQYF
TRBJ1-5,NA,TRBV29-1,few,TGCAGCGCCGCAGAGGGAAATCAGCCCCAGCATTTT,CSAAEGNQPQHF
TRBJ2-5,NA,TRBV2,few,TGTGCCAGCAGTGAATCTAGTTTGGGGACCCAGTACTTC,CASSESSLGTQYF
TRBJ1-2,NA,TRBV5-6,many,TGTGCCAGCAGGAAGGACACCTATGGCTACACCTTC,CASRKDTYGYTF
TRBJ2-1,TRBD2,TRBV7-3,NA,TGTGCCAGCAGCTTAGGGGGACTAGCGGGAGAAAATGAGCAGTTCTTC,CASSLGGLAGENEQFF
TRBJ2-1,NA,TRBV7-9,many,TGTGCCAGCAGCTTAGCGATGGGGGAGCAGTTCTTC,CASSLAMGEQFF
TRBJ2-7,NA,TRBV20-1,many,TGCAGTGCTAGGGAACCATACGAGCAGTACTTC,CSAREPYEQYF
TRBJ2-6,NA,TRBV2,once,TGTGCCAGCTGGGGTCTACGCTCTGGGGCCAACGTCCTGACTTTC,CASWGLRSGANVLTF
TRBJ2-7,NA,TRBV10-3,many,TGTGCCACCCGGAATGAAGGGGGGCAGTACTTC,CATRNEGGQYF
TRBJ2-5,TRBD2,TRBV10-3,few,TGTGCCACCCTCCATCTAGCGGGAGGGGAAGAGACCCAGTACTTC,CATLHLAGGEETQYF
TRBJ1-2,NA,TRBV28,many,TGTGCCAGCAGTTCAAACCCGCAGGTCAATGGCTACACCTTC,CASSSNPQVNGYTF
TRBJ2-7,NA,TRBV20-1,many,TGCAGTGCTATAGGGCCACAATCCTACGAGCAGTACTTC,CSAIGPQSYEQYF
TRBJ2-1,NA,TRBV5-6,many,TGTGCCAGCAGCTTGGATCGAGGAAACTCCTACAATGAGCAGTTCTTC,CASSLDRGNSYNEQFF
TRBJ1-5,TRBD1,TRBV20-1,few,TGCAGTGCCCCTCCTCAGGGGGCTTATAGCAATCAGCCCCAGCATTTT,CSAPPQGAYSNQPQHF
TRBJ2-1,TRBD2,TRBV4-1,few,TGCGCCAGCAGCCGATACGCGACTAGCGGTAATTACAATGAGCAGTTCTTC,CASSRYATSGNYNEQFF
TRBJ1-3,TRBD1,TRBV12-3/TRBV12-4,NA,TGTGCCAGCAGCCATTCCCGGGACAGATCGGAACACTCTGGAAACACCATATATTTT,CASSHSRDRSEHSGNTIYF
TRBJ1-1,NA,TRBV30,few,TGTGCCTGGAGTGTGGAGGGCTCCACTGAAGCTTTCTTT,CAWSVEGSTEAFF
TRBJ1-2,NA,TRBV5-8,few,TGTGCCAGCAGCTTAAAAACCGGGGACTATGGCTACACCTTC,CASSLKTGDYGYTF
TRBJ2-7,TRBD2,TRBV20-1,NA,TGCAGTGCTAGAGACCCAGGCGGGGGGGACTTGGAGCAGTACTTC,CSARDPGGGDLEQYF
TRBJ2-7,TRBD1,TRBV7-2,many,TGTGCCAGCAGCGCTACTAGGACAGGGGGGGACGAGCAGTACTTC,CASSATRTGGDEQYF
TRBJ2-3,NA,TRBV12-3/TRBV12-4,many,TGTGCCAGCAGTTTTGACAGGGATACGCAGTATTTT,CASSFDRDTQYF
TRBJ1-3,NA,TRBV6-6,few,TGTGCCAGCAGTTACTCCATCTACAGGGCTGGATATGGAAACACCATATATTTT,CASSYSIYRAGYGNTIYF
TRBJ2-3,TRBD2,TRBV11-2,many,TGTGCCAGCAGCTCAGAAGTTGGGGCGAGGCTAGCGGGAGAGGCGACAGATACGCAGTATTTT,CASSSEVGARLAGEATDTQYF
TRBJ1-3,NA,TRBV2,many,TGTGCCAGCAATGGGGGCGCTGGAAACACCATATATTTT,CASNGGAGNTIYF
TRBJ1-3,NA,TRBV15,NA,TGTGCCACCAGCAGAGTAGGGATCGGAAACACCATATATTTT,CATSRVGIGNTIYF
TRBJ1-5,NA,TRBV30,many,TGTGCCTGGAGTGTACGAGAGAGACAGCCCCAGCATTTT,CAWSVRERQPQHF
TRBJ1-3,NA,TRBV7-8,NA,TGTGCCAGCAGCTTAGGCGGAGGGGCTGGAAACACCATATATTTT,CASSLGGGAGNTIYF
TRBJ2-5,TRBD2,TRBV28,many,TGTGCCAGCAGTTTCCGTCTAGCGGGTGTGGGAGAGACCCAGTACTTC,CASSFRLAGVGETQYF
TRBJ2-3,NA,TRBV28,many,TGTGCCAGCAGTTCAACCTTGACGAGCGACGATACAGATACGCAGTATTTT,CASSSTLTSDDTDTQYF
TRBJ1-5,NA,TRBV18,many,TGTGCCAGCTCACCACAGGGTCAGCCCCAGCATTTT,CASSPQGQPQHF
TRBJ1-5,NA,TRBV6-5,few,TGTGCCAGCAGTTACGGGCCCCCGCCCCAGCATTTT,CASSYGPPPQHF
TRBJ2-7,TRBD2,TRBV4-1,NA,TGCGCCAGCAGCCAAGTTGCGGGAGAGGGCTACGAGCAGTACTTC,CASSQVAGEGYEQYF
TRBJ2-7,TRBD2,TRBV12-3/TRBV12-4,many,TGTGCCAGCAGTCCTAGCGGGATGGGGAACGAGCAGTACTTC,CASSPSGMGNEQYF
TRBJ2-5,NA,TRBV18,many,TGTGCCAGCAGCCGTGCAGGTGGAGAGACCCAGTACTTC,CASSRAGGETQYF
TRBJ2-7,NA,TRBV6-2/TRBV6-3,NA,TGTGCCAGCAGTTACCCTGACAACTACGAGCAGTACTTC,CASSYPDNYEQYF
TRBJ2-7,NA,TRBV28,many,TGTGCCAGCAGTTTTGGACTTCTCTACGAGCAGTACTTC,CASSFGLLYEQYF
TRBJ2-7,TRBD2,TRBV11-2,NA,TGTGCCAGCAGCAAAAACGCGGGAGATGTCTACGAGCAGTACTTC,CASSKNAGDVYEQYF
TRBJ1-4,NA,TRBV12-3/TRBV12-4,many,TGTGCCAGCAGTTTGGAGTCAGATAATGAAAAACTGTTTTTT,CASSLESDNEKLFF
TRBJ1-2,NA,TRBV6-5,many,TGTGCCAGCAGTTACTCTGGAGGGAACTATGGCTACACCTTC,CASSYSGGNYGYTF
TRBJ2-1,NA,TRBV6-6,many,TGTGCCAGCAGTTACAGGGACCCTATCCTGGATGAGCAGTTCTTC,CASSYRDPILDEQFF
TRBJ1-2,NA,TRBV30,few,TGTGCCTGGAGTAGTCAGGGGAACTATGGCTACACCTTC,CAWSSQGNYGYTF
TRBJ2-5,NA,TRBV4-1,many,TGCGCCAGCAGCCAACTAACAGGTAGTTCGGAGACCCAGTACTTC,CASSQLTGSSETQYF
TRBJ2-4,NA,TRBV20-1,many,TGCAGTGCTAGAGATCTTGCGGCGGGGGCGTGGGGCATTCAGTACTTC,CSARDLAAGAWGIQYF
TRBJ2-2,NA,TRBV5-4,NA,TGTGCCAGCAGCTTGAATCAGGTCACCGGGGAGCTGTTTTTT,CASSLNQVTGELFF
TRBJ2-3,NA,TRBV28,many,TGTGCCAGCAGTTTAAATCCAGGGCGCACAGATACGCAGTATTTT,CASSLNPGRTDTQYF
TRBJ2-1,NA,TRBV6-1,few,TGTGCCAGCAGCACGAGCGGTTACTACAATGAGCAGTTCTTC,CASSTSGYYNEQFF
TRBJ2-7,NA,TRBV3-1,few,TGTGCCAGCAGCCCTTCACGTGGGCAATACGAGCAGTACTTC,CASSPSRGQYEQYF
TRBJ2-5,TRBD1,TRBV12-3/TRBV12-4,many,TGTGCCAGCAGTTTCGCGACAGGGGCTGAGACCCAGTACTTC,CASSFATGAETQYF
TRBJ2-5,TRBD2,TRBV9,many,TGTGCCAGCAGCGTAGAAGCGGGAGGGTCGAAAGAGACCCAGTACTTC,CASSVEAGGSKETQYF
TRBJ2-2,NA,TRBV20-1,many,TGCAGTGCCCTCCCCGGACAGAACACCGGGGAGCTGTTTTTT,CSALPGQNTGELFF
TRBJ1-1,TRBD1,TRBV7-6,many,TGTGCCAGCAGACACTTCACGACAGGGACGAACACTGAAGCTTTCTTT,CASRHFTTGTNTEAFF